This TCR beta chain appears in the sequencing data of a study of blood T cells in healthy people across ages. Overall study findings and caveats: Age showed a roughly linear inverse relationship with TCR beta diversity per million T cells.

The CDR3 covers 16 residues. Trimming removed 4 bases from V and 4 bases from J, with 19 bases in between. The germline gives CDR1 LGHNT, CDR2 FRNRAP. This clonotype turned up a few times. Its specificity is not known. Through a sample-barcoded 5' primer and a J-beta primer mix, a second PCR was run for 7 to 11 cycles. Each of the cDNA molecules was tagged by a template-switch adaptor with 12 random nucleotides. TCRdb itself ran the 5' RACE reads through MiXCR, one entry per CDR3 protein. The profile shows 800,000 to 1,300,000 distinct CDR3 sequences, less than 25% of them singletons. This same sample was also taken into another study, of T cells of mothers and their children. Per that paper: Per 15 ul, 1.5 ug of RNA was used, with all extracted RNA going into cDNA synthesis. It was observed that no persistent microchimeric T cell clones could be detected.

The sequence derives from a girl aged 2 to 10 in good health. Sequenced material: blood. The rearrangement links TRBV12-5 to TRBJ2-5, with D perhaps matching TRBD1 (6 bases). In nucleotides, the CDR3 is TGTGCTAGTGGTTCCCCAAGCCTAACAGGGAGAGAGACCCAGTACTTC. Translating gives CASGSPSLTGRETQYF.